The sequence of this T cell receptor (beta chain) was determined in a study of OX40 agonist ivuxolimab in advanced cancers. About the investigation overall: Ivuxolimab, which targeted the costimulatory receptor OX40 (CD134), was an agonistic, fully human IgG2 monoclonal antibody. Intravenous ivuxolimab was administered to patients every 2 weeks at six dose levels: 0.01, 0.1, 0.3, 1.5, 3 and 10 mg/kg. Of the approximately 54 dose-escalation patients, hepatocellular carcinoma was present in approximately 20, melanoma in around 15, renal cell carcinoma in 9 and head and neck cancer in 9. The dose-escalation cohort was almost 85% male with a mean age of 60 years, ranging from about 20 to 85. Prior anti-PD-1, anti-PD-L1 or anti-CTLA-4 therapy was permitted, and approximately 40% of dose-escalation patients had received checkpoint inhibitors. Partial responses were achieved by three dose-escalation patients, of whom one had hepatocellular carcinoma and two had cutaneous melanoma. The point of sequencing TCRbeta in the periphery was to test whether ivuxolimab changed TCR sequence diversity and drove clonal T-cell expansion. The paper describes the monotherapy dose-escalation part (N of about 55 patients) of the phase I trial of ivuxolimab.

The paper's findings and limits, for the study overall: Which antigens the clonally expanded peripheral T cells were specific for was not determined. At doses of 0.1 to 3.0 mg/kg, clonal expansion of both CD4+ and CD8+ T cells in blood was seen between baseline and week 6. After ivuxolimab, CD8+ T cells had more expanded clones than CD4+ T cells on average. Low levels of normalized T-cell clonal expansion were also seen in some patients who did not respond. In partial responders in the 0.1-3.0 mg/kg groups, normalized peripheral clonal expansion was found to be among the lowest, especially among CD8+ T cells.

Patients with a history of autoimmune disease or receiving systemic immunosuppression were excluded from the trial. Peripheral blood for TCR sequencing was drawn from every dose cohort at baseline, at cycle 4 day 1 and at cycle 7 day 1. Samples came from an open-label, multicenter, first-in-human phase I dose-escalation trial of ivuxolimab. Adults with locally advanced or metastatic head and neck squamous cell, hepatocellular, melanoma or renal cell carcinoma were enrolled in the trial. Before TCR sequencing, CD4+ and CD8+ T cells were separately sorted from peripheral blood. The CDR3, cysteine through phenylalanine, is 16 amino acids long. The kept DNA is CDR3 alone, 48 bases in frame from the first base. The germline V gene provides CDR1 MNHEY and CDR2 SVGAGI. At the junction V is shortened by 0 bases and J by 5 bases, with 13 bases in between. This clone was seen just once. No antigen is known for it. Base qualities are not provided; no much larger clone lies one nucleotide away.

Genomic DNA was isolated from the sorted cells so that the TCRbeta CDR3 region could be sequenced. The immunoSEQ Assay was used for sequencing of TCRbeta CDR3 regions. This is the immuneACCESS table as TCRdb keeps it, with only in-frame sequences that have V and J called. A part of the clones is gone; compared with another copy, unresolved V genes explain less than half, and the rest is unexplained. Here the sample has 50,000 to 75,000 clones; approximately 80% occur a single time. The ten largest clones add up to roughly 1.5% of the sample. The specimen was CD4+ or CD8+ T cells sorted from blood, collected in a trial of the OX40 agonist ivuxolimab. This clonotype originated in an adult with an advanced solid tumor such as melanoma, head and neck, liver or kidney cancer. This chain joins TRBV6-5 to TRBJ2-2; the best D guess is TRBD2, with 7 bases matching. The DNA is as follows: TGTGCCAGCAGTTACTCGAGGGGGGGCAGGACCGGGGAGCTGTTTTTT. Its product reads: CASSYSRGGRTGELFF.